One sample yielded the 9 T cell receptor beta chains listed below, sequenced in a study of shared clonotypes between healthy human individuals. Sequencing was performed with immunoSEQ multiplex PCR; in TCRdb, only in-frame clones are kept and a portion is missing. The sample comprises about 2.4 million clones, over 85% of which are singletons, and more than 0.12% rests with the top ten. The sample comprised naive CD4+ T cells sorted from blood. Noted subset: CD45RA+ positively selected. These receptors all come from a man aged 18 to 35 in good health.

The genes are TRBV4-1 and TRBJ2-3; 9 bases fit TRBD1. The trim removed 4 bases at V and 8 bases at J, leaving 10 bases unmatched. The CDR3 is 15 residues long. Germline CDR1 is MGHRA and CDR2 is YSYEKL. CDR3 in amino acids: CASSPLNRGQGTQYF. As DNA, the CDR3 is TGCGCCAGCAGCCCTTTAAACAGGGGACAGGGTACGCAGTATTTT.

V usage is TRBV4-1 and J usage is TRBJ2-7, with a tentative D call TRBD1 (6 bases). CDR1 is MGHRA and CDR2 is YSYEKL in the germline V gene. V was shortened by 1 base and J by 7 bases, with 20 bases between the two germline ends. This CDR3 spans 16 amino acids. In DNA, the CDR3 is TGCGCCAGCAGCCAAGGAGGGGGTCGGTCCCTACTTGAGCAGTACTTC. Protein sequence: CASSQGGGRSLLEQYF.

This chain links TRBV15 with TRBJ1-2, with 9 bases identical to TRBD1. J was trimmed by 5 bases and V by 6 bases; bases with no gene match: 7. This CDR3 contains 14 residues. In germline, CDR1 is LNHNV, CDR2 YYDKDF (reference sequence). The CDR3 sequence is CATSDTGTGYGYTF. For the CDR3, the DNA is TGTGCCACCAGTGATACCGGGACAGGGTATGGCTACACCTTC.

The V and J genes are TRBV18 and TRBJ2-7, with 11 bases fitting TRBD2. Germline V lookup: CDR1 KGHSH, CDR2 LQKENI. V was pared by 3 bases and J by 6 bases, with 4 bases of the junction left unmatched. The CDR3 has 14 amino acids. Here the CDR3 reads CASSPPLAGGEQYF. The DNA for the CDR3 is TGTGCCAGCTCACCGCCGCTAGCGGGAGGCGAGCAGTACTTC.

The V gene is TRBV30, the J gene TRBJ1-1; 10 nucleotides agree with TRBD1. The ends lost 3 bases at V and 5 bases at J; junction bases unmatched: 12. Germline V gives CDR1 GTSNPN, CDR2 SVGIG (reference sequence). The CDR3 is made up of 16 amino acids. The CDR3 bases are TGTGCCTGGAGCCACCGGGACAGGGGAATGGGGACTGAAGCTTTCTTT. Amino acids: CAWSHRDRGMGTEAFF.

V usage is TRBV4-1 and J usage is TRBJ1-4, with 11 bases that match TRBD1. Trimming cost V 4 bases and J 8 bases; bases outside gene matches: 12. Germline V CDR1 and CDR2: MGHRA, YSYEKL. The CDR3 loop spans 17 amino acids. The CDR3 reads CASSPIVGQGAGEKLFF. The CDR3 DNA follows: TGCGCCAGCAGCCCTATCGTTGGACAGGGGGCTGGGGAAAAACTGTTTTTT.

J is TRBJ1-2 and V is TRBV5-1, with TRBD1 matching 7 bases. CDR1 is SGHRS, CDR2 YFSETQ, per germline. V gave up 0 bases and J gave up 13 bases; unmatched junction bases: 21. The CDR3 spans 17 residues. The CDR3 loop is CASSLARTGPRGKWGTF. The CDR3 DNA reads TGCGCCAGCAGCTTGGCAAGGACAGGCCCCAGGGGTAAATGGGGCACCTTC.

CDR3 sequence: CASRYPLRQGSNQPQHF. CDR3 coding DNA: TGTGCCAGCAGATACCCCTTGCGACAGGGTAGCAATCAGCCCCAGCATTTT. This rearrangement joins TRBV6-4 to TRBJ1-5; 7 nucleotides agree with TRBD1. Trimming cost V 6 bases and J 0 bases; bases outside gene matches: 11. The CDR3 is made up of 17 amino acids. The germline V gene has CDR1 MRHNA and CDR2 SNTAGT.

The genes are TRBV5-1 and TRBJ1-5; no clear D gene. This CDR3 is 14 amino acids long. V was cut by 4 bases and J by 6 bases, with 14 bases left in between. CDR1 and CDR2 from the germline V gene are SGHRS and YFSETQ. This CDR3 is CASSPAGAGQPQHF. The CDR3, as DNA: TGCGCCAGCAGCCCGGCAGGTGCGGGTCAGCCCCAGCATTTT.